One sample yielded the 9 T cell receptor beta chains listed below, sequenced in a study of shared clonotypes between healthy human individuals. Sequenced by immunoSEQ multiplex PCR; TCRdb stores in-frame clones only, minus some. The sample contains about 1 million clones, around 74% of which appear only once. The specimen sequenced was memory CD4+ T cells sorted from blood. Subset reported: CD45RA-negative fraction. These receptor sequences come from a man in his late teens or twenties in good health.

The gene calls are TRBV18 and TRBJ1-4; unclear D gene. Germline values: CDR1 KGHSH, CDR2 LQKENI. V lost 2 bases to trimming and J lost 8 bases, with 9 bases between them. The CDR3 sequence is 13 residues long. CDR3 sequence: CASSPRSGEKLFF. CDR3 bases: TGTGCCAGCTCACCAAGGTCCGGGGAAAAACTGTTTTTT.

The V call is TRBV6-5, the J call TRBJ1-6, with a tentative D call TRBD1 (5 bases). With 4 bases removed from V and 7 bases from J, the gap between germline ends came to 11 bases. The V gene's germline CDR1 is MNHEY and CDR2 SVGAGI. This CDR3 is built from 14 residues. CDR3 amino acids: CASSSGRVNSPLHF. The DNA for the CDR3 is TGTGCCAGCAGTTCGGGACGGGTGAATTCACCCCTCCACTTT.

The V gene is TRBV6-1, the J gene TRBJ1-1, with TRBD1 matching over 7 bases. V lost 7 bases, J lost 1 base, and 3 bases stayed unmatched. This CDR3 comprises 13 residues. CDR1 is MNHNS and CDR2 is SASEGT in the germline V gene. The CDR3 DNA follows: TGTGCCAGCAAAAACAGGGGGAACACTGAAGCTTTCTTT. Translation: CASKNRGNTEAFF.

The chain couples TRBV7-2 to TRBJ2-7; D gene unclear. Per the germline V gene, CDR1 is SGHTA and CDR2 is FQGNSA. The CDR3 is 14 residues long. Trimming left V 8 bases short and J 2 bases short, with 16 bases between. This CDR3 is CASVFLVGPYEQYF. The DNA for the CDR3 is TGTGCCAGCGTATTCCTCGTAGGACCCTACGAGCAGTACTTC.

The chain combines TRBV27 with TRBJ2-7; D ambiguous. From germline, CDR1 is MNHEY and CDR2 SMNVEV (reference sequence). Trimming pared 4 bases from V and 0 bases from J, leaving 10 bases between. This CDR3 spans 14 amino acids. The CDR3, as DNA: TGTGCCAGCAGTTCTAGACCCCACTCCTACGAGCAGTACTTC. Translating gives CASSSRPHSYEQYF.

The rearrangement joins TRBV2 to TRBJ2-5; tentatively, D is TRBD1 or TRBD2 (6 bases each). In germline, CDR1 is SNHLY, CDR2 FYNNEI. There are 16 residues in the CDR3. V gave up 3 bases and J gave up 7 bases, with 21 bases separating them. In DNA, the CDR3 is TGTGCCAGCAGTGAGAGGAGGGGGTCTACGGTCGGGACCCAGTACTTC. This gives the protein CASSERRGSTVGTQYF.

V usage is TRBV14 and J usage is TRBJ2-3; TRBD2 agrees at 13 bases. The CDR3 runs to 16 residues. CDR1 and CDR2 (germline): SGHDN, FVKESK. V trimming: 8 bases; J trimming: 6 bases; junction bases outside the gene matches: 11. The CDR3 nucleotides are TGTGCCAGCGGGACCCGGACTAGCGGGGGCTGGGATACGCAGTATTTT. Protein: CASGTRTSGGWDTQYF.

V gene TRBV11-3 combines with J gene TRBJ1-1, with D unresolved. Germline CDR1 is SGHNT and CDR2 is YENEEA. The germline V and J ends were trimmed by 5 bases and 3 bases, with 13 bases remaining between them. This CDR3 is 14 amino acids long. CDR3 nucleotide sequence: TGTGCCAGCAGCGTCACCGAGGCGGACACTGAAGCTTTCTTT. Translation gives CASSVTEADTEAFF.

There are a few counts of this clone. A single base separates this from a much larger clone, so it may be a read error. This same CDR3 is encoded by further DNA sequences in the sample. V usage is TRBV28 and J usage is TRBJ2-7; D unclear. V dropped 3 bases and J dropped 0 bases, with 0 bases sitting between them. Germline CDR1 is MDHEN and CDR2 is SYDVKM. There are 11 residues in the CDR3. CDR3 nucleotides: TGTGCCAGCAGTTTCTCCTACGAGCAGTACTTC. This encodes CASSFSYEQYF.